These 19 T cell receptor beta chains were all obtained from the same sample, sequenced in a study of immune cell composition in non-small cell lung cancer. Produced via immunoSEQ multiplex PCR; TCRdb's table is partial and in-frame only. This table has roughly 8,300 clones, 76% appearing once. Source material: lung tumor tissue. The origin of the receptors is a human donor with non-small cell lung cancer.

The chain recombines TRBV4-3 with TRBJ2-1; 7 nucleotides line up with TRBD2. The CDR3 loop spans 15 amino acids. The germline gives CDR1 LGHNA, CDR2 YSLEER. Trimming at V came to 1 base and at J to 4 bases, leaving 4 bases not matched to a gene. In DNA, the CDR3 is TGCGCCAGCAGCCAAGGCGGCGGGGGTTACAATGAGCAGTTCTTC. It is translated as CASSQGGGGYNEQFF.

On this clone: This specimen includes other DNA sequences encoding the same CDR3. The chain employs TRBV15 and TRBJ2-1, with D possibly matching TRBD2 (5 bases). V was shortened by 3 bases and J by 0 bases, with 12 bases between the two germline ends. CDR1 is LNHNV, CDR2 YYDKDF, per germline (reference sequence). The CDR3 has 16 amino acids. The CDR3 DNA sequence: TGTGCCACCAGCAGGGAGGCCGGAAGCTCCTACAATGAGCAGTTCTTC. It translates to CATSREAGSSYNEQFF.

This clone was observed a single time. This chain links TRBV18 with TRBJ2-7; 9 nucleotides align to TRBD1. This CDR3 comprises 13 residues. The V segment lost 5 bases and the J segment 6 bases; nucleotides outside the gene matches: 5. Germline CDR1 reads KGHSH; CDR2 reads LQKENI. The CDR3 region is CASSSGDRVEQYF. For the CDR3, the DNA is TGTGCCAGCTCATCAGGGGACAGGGTCGAGCAGTACTTC.

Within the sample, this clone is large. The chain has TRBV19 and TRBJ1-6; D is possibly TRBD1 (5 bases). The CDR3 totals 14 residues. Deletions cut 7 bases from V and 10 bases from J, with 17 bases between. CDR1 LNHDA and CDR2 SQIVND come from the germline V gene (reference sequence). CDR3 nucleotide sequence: TGTGCCAGTATGTGGGGCCGCGGCATATCACCCCTCCACTTT. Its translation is CASMWGRGISPLHF.

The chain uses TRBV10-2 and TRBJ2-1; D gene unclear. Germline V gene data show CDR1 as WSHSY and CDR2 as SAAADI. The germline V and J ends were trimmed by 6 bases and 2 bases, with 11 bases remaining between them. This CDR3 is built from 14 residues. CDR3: CASSGGLAYNEQFF. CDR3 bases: TGCGCCAGCAGCGGTGGCCTAGCCTACAATGAGCAGTTCTTC.

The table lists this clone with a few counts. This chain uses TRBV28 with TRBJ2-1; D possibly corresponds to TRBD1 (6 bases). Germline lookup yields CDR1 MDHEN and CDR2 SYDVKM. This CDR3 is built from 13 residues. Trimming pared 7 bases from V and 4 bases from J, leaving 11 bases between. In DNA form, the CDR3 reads TGTGCCAGCATTGGACAGTTTTACAATGAGCAGTTCTTC. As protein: CASIGQFYNEQFF. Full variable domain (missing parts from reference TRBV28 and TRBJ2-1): DVKVTQSSRYLVKRTGEKVFLECVQDMDHENMFWYRQDPGLGLRLIYFSYDVKMKEKGDIPEGYSVSREKKERFSLILESASTNQTSMYLCASIGQFYNEQFFGPGTRLTVL.

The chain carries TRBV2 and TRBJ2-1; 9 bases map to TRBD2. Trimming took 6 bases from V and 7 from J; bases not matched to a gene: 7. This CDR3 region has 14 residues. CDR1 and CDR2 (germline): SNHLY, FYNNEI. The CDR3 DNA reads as TGTGCCAGCAGAATCAGCGGGAGGACGAATGAGCAGTTCTTC. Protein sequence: CASRISGRTNEQFF.

Here the CDR3 DNA reads TGTGCCACCGCGGACCCGGGCACTAGATCTGGAAACACCATATATTTT. Its protein product is CATADPGTRSGNTIYF. This chain connects TRBV28 to TRBJ1-3; no definite D call. CDR1 is MDHEN, CDR2 SYDVKM, per germline. This CDR3 contains 16 residues. V was trimmed by 10 bases and J by 1 base, leaving 20 bases between them.

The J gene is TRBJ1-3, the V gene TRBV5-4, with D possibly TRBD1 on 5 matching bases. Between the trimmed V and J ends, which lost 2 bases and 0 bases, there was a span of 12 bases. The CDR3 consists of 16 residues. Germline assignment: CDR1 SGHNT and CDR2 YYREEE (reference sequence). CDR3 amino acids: CASSFRGVSSGNTIYF. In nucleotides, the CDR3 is TGTGCCAGCAGCTTTAGAGGGGTCAGCTCTGGAAACACCATATATTTT.

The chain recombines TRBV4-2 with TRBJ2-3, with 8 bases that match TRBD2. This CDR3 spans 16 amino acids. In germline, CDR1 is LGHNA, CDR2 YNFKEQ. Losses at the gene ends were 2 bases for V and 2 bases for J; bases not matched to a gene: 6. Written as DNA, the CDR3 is TGTGCCAGCAGCCAAAGACTAGCGCCAACCACAGATACGCAGTATTTT. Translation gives CASSQRLAPTTDTQYF.

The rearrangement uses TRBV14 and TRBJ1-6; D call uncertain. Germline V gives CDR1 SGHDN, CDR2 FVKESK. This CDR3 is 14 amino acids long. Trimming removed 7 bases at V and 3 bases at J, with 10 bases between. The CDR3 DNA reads TGTGCCAGCAAACCGGATATCTATAATTCACCCCTCCACTTT. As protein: CASKPDIYNSPLHF.

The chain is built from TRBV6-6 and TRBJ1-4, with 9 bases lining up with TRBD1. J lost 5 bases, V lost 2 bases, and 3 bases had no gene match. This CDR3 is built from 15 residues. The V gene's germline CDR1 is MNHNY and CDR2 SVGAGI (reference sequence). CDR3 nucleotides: TGTGCCAGCAGTTACCCTGGGACAGGGAATGAAAAACTGTTTTTT. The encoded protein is CASSYPGTGNEKLFF.

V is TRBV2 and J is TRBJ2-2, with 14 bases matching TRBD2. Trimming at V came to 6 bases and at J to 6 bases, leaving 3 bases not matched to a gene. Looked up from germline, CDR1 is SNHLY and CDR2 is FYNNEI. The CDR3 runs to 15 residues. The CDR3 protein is CASRGLAGEAGELFF. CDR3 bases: TGTGCCAGCAGGGGACTAGCGGGAGAAGCCGGGGAGCTGTTTTTT.

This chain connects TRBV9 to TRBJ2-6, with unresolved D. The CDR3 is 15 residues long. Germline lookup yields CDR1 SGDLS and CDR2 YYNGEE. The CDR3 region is CASRQDLSGANVLTF. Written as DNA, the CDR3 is TGTGCAAGTAGGCAGGACCTCTCTGGGGCCAACGTCCTGACTTTC.

The chain's CDR3 is CASSPPVGGLYNEQFF. The CDR3 coding sequence is TGTGCCAGCTCACCCCCCGTGGGGGGACTATACAATGAGCAGTTCTTC. J is TRBJ2-1 and V is TRBV18; 7 positions agree with TRBD2. Trimming removed 3 bases from V and 4 bases from J; junction bases left unmatched: 9. Germline CDR1 reads KGHSH; CDR2 reads LQKENI. The CDR3 extends over 16 amino acids.

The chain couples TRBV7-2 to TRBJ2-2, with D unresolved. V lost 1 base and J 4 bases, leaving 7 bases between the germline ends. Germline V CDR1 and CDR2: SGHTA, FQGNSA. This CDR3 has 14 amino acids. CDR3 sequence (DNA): TGTGCCAGCAGCTTAGGCCCCTCCACCGGGGAGCTGTTTTTT. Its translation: CASSLGPSTGELFF.

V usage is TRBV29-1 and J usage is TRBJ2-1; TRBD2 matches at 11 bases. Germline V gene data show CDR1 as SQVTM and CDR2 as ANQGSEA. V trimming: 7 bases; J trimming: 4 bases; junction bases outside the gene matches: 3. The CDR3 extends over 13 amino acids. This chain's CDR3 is CSELAGDYNEQFF. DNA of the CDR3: TGCAGCGAACTAGCGGGGGATTACAATGAGCAGTTCTTC.

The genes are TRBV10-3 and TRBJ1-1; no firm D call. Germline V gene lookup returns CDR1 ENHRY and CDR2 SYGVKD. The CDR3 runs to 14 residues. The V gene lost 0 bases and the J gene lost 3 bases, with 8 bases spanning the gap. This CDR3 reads CAISESPGDTEAFF. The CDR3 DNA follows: TGTGCCATCAGTGAGTCCCCAGGTGACACTGAAGCTTTCTTT.

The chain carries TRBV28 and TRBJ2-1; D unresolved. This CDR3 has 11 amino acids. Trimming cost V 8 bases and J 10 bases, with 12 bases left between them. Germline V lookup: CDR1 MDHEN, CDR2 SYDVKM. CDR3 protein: CASETLEEQFF. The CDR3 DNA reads TGTGCCAGCGAAACTCTTGAAGAGCAGTTCTTC. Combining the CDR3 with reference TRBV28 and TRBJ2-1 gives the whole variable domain DVKVTQSSRYLVKRTGEKVFLECVQDMDHENMFWYRQDPGLGLRLIYFSYDVKMKEKGDIPEGYSVSREKKERFSLILESASTNQTSMYLCASETLEEQFFGPGTRLTVL.